These T cell receptor beta chains were read from a single sample in a study of blood T cell repertoires in COVID-19. The data were produced by immunoSEQ multiplex PCR, yet TCRdb's version contains in-frame clones alone and is incomplete. The repertoire consists of over 95,000 clones, with roughly 80% occurring once and the leading ten covering less than 2%. Input material: peripheral blood. These receptors originate from a middle-aged man with acute or convalescent COVID-19. Each CDR3 is given with its conserved first and last residue. The order of the fields is clone size, V gene, J gene, D gene, CDR3 DNA, CDR3 protein. D genes are given only for firm matches. Clone sizes are given selectively: once, few, many, or a class where the clone is expanded.

-	TRBV12-3/TRBV12-4	TRBJ1-1	-	TGTGCCAGCAGTCCATACTTGAACACTGAAGCTTTCTTT	CASSPYLNTEAFF
-	TRBV5-1	TRBJ2-2	TRBD1	TGCGCCAGCAGCTTGTTGGACAGGCGCACCGGGGAGCTGTTTTTT	CASSLLDRRTGELFF
once	TRBV15	TRBJ2-6	-	TGTGCCACCAGCAGAGATAACTTCGGGGCCAACGTCCTGACTTTC	CATSRDNFGANVLTF
-	TRBV10-1	TRBJ2-3	TRBD2	TGCGCCAGCAGTGAGTCTCTAGCGGGCCCGACCGGGGCAGATACGCAGTATTTT	CASSESLAGPTGADTQYF
-	TRBV3-1/TRBV3-2	TRBJ1-5	-	TGTGCCAGCAGCCAAGGGCTTGGTCAGCCCCAGCATTTT	CASSQGLGQPQHF
-	TRBV30	TRBJ1-2	TRBD1	TGTGCCCAGCCTGGACCGGGACAGGGGGCTATCTATGGCTACACCTTC	CAQPGPGQGAIYGYTF
-	TRBV5-6	TRBJ1-1	-	TGTGCCAGCAGCTTCGGGAACACTGAAGCTTTCTTT	CASSFGNTEAFF
-	TRBV7-9	TRBJ1-1	TRBD1	TGTGCCAGCAGCTTAGAGGGGGCGCGGAACACTGAAGCTTTCTTT	CASSLEGARNTEAFF
-	TRBV5-1	TRBJ1-2	TRBD1	TGCGCCAGCAGCTGGACAGGGGGCTATGGCTACACCTTT	CASSWTGGYGYTF
-	TRBV4-1	TRBJ1-5	-	TGCGCCAGCAGCCAAGATCTCGGGCGCGGGGGCAATCAGCCCCAGCATTTT	CASSQDLGRGGNQPQHF